What follows describes a single TCR beta chain. This clone's antigen is unknown. No much larger clonotype is one base removed from it; base qualities were not supplied. The record originates from a study of cytomegalovirus exposure and HLA in healthy donors (dated by TCRdb to 2017 to 2019). Concerning the study at large: The roughly 700 repertoires of the first cohort and the 120 validation repertoires were produced on the same platform, according to a later analysis. The aim of the study was to test whether cataloging public T cell receptors could identify signatures of past pathogen exposure. A separate validation cohort of about 110 different subjects was used in addition to the 666-subject first cohort. The study combined high-throughput TCR immunosequencing, statistical association of individual TCRs with disease status, and machine learning to predict cytomegalovirus infection status. The full study reports these points: Cytomegalovirus status was reported to be diagnosed by the classifier with high specificity and sensitivity in both the original and validation cohorts. Of the cluster scores, approximately 95% were above 0 in a later analysis, which found that TCRs clustered in the first cohort also tended to co-occur in the 130 or so validation repertoires. In vitro tests confirmed that a few of the cytomegalovirus-associated TCR beta chains recognize cytomegalovirus antigens. A later analysis lacked HLA typing for the validation cohort, so it scored co-occurrence in that cohort across all 120 repertoires. The authors suggested that the approach could potentially be extended to other disease states and immunological phenotypes. Most TCR sequences were observed very rarely across donors, whereas some public TCRs were present in many individuals. The study gave a list of roughly 150 TCR beta chains associated with cytomegalovirus.

The library was prepared using the immunoSEQ multiplex PCR assay. Per the source publication's procedure: A statistical classification framework was built for diagnosing cytomegalovirus status from the catalog of TCR beta chain sequences. Here the immuneACCESS table is served through TCRdb, limited to in-frame sequences with V and J called. Missing clones are a known gap in these copies; in checked studies unresolved V genes cover under half, and the rest lacks a known reason. V and J calls and clone size are those listed in that table; D and trimming were worked out from the DNA. The sample profile shows almost 65,000 clones; roughly 90% of them were found once. Around 1.8% of the sample rests with the top ten. V loses 3 bases of germline sequence and J loses 9 bases, and the interval between the two ends is 12 bases. From the germline V gene (reference sequence), CDR1 is SEHNR and CDR2 is FQNEAQ. The CDR3 measures 13 amino acids from cysteine to phenylalanine. Left in the record is the CDR3 DNA by itself, 39 bases read in frame from the first base.

Separate from the roughly 630-subject first cohort, the validation cohort of 95 to 150 subjects was the group to which the donors belonged. This TCR was sampled from a woman under 30 in good health and CMV-seronegative. The sequence is built from TRBV7-9 and TRBJ2-1, with the D gene uncertain. Sequences were obtained from PBMCs. The nucleotide sequence is given as TGTGCCAGCAGCTTCGTCCTAGTTAGTGAGCAGTTCTTC. Its product reads: CASSFVLVSEQFF.